This TCR beta chain was sequenced for a study of T cell repertoires in cytomegalovirus infection. Study in general: HLA-B-restricted CMV epitopes that are well studied, plus recently identified HLA-C-restricted ones, were used by the study. Public signatures in TCR beta pointed to CMV infection and matching HLA type.

Regarding the study as a whole: There were HLA-C-restricted CMV-specific TCR beta clonotypes dominating the ex vivo response.

TCRdb re-analysed the reads in MiXCR, keeping a single row per CDR3 protein. The sample contains approximately 24,000 distinct CDR3 sequences, 20% to 25% of which appear only once. Turning to this clonotype: What it recognizes is unknown.

The TCR was taken from a human donor in good health (CMV status not recorded). Some clones in this sample may be carry-over from other donors' samples. The sample in question was CD8+ T cells from cultured PBMCs, obtained from culture after CMV antigen stimulation.

CDR3 amino acids: CASSIGGAVNEQFF. The CDR3 nucleotides are TGTGCCAGCAGTATCGGGGGGGCCGTCAATGAGCAGTTCTTC. This rearrangement joins TRBV2 to TRBJ2-1; TRBD2 matches 8 bases. The V gene end was trimmed by 5 bases and the J gene end by 6 bases; junction bases not matched to a gene: 6. The germline CDR1 and CDR2 sequences are SNHLY and FYNNEI. The CDR3 has 14 amino acids.